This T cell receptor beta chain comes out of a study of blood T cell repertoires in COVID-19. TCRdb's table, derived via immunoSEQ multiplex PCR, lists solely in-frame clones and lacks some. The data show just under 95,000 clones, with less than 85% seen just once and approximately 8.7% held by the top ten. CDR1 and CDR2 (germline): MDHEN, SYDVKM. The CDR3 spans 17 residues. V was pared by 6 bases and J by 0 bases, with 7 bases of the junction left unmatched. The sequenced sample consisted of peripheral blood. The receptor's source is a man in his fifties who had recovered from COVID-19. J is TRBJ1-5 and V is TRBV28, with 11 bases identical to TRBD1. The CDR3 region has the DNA TGTGCCAGCAGCCAACAGGGGACAGGGGGTAGCAATCAGCCCCAGCATTTT. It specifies CASSQQGTGGSNQPQHF.